These T cell receptor beta chains were read from a single sample in a study of T cell responses to AZD1222 COVID-19 vaccine. Here immunoSEQ multiplex PCR was the method, and the copy in TCRdb shows in-frame clones only, minus some. The profile shows about 150,000 clones, approximately 89% of them singletons. The specimen comprised peripheral blood, sampled on day 0 of AZD1222 vaccination. The receptors come from an adult in good health. CDR3s include the opening cysteine and the closing phenylalanine or tryptophan. The D gene is left open where the match is weak. Not every row has a clone size; where given, it reads once, few, many or a size class.

>-|13|TRBJ1-5|TRBV7-8|-
CASSFQSNQPQHF
TGTGCCAGCAGTTTTCAGAGCAATCAGCCCCAGCATTTT
>-|16|TRBJ2-5|TRBV24-1|TRBD1
CATSDSMGQGSETQYF
TGTGCCACCAGTGACTCTATGGGACAGGGGTCCGAGACCCAGTACTTC
>-|15|TRBJ1-5|TRBV19|TRBD1
CASSIETGENQPQHF
TGTGCCAGTAGTATAGAGACAGGGGAGAATCAGCCCCAGCATTTT
>few|13|TRBJ1-5|TRBV28|-
CASNRPPNQPQHF
TGTGCCAGCAACCGTCCCCCCAATCAGCCCCAGCATTTT
>-|15|TRBJ1-6|TRBV30|-
CAWGAEGSYNSPLHF
TGTGCCTGGGGGGCCGAGGGGTCCTATAATTCACCCCTCCACTTT
>-|14|TRBJ2-2|TRBV7-3|-
CASSSLLGTGELFF
TGTGCCAGCAGCTCCCTTCTCGGAACCGGGGAGCTGTTTTTT
>-|16|TRBJ2-1|TRBV7-2|-
CASTLPRAPSYNEQFF
TGTGCCAGCACCTTACCACGGGCCCCCTCCTACAATGAGCAGTTCTTC
>-|14|TRBJ2-7|TRBV10-3|-
CAIRVGTETSEQYF
TGTGCCATCAGAGTCGGGACCGAGACGTCCGAGCAGTACTTC
>-|14|TRBJ1-1|TRBV6-5|TRBD1
CASRPTGAKTEAFF
TGTGCCAGCCGGCCGACAGGGGCGAAGACTGAAGCTTTCTTT
>medium-sized|15|TRBJ1-4|TRBV30|-
CAWSAGSRVGEKLFF
TGTGCCTGGAGTGCCGGAAGCAGGGTCGGTGAAAAACTGTTTTTT
>-|13|TRBJ2-7|TRBV25-1|-
CASRGGGSYEQYF
TGTGCCAGCAGGGGGGGCGGATCCTACGAGCAGTACTTC
>-|13|TRBJ1-4|TRBV5-1|-
CASQSRANEKLFF
TGCGCCAGCCAGAGTCGGGCTAATGAAAAACTGTTTTTT
>-|14|TRBJ1-1|TRBV6-6|-
CASSYSPSNTEAFF
TGTGCCAGCAGTTACTCGCCGTCGAACACTGAAGCTTTCTTT
>-|14|TRBJ2-2|TRBV9|-
CASSTRTVSGELFF
TGTGCCAGCAGCACTCGGACAGTCTCGGGGGAGCTGTTTTTT